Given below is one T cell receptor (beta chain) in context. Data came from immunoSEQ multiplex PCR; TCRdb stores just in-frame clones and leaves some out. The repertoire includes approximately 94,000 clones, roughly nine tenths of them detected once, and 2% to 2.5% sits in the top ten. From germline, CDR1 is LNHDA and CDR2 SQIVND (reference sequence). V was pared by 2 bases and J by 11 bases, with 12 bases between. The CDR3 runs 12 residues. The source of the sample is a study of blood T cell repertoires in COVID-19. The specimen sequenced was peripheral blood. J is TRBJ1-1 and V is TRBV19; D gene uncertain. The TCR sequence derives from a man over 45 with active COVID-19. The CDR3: CASSIRGLAAFF. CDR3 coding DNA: TGTGCCAGTAGTATAAGAGGATTGGCGGCTTTCTTT.